This entry lists 5 T cell receptor beta chains sequenced from one sample in a study of T cell repertoires in ileal Crohn's disease (dated by TCRdb to 2018 to 2020). The library was made by the immunoSEQ multiplex PCR assay. TCRdb obtained this table from immuneACCESS and retained in-frame rearrangements with V and J assigned. These tables miss some clones; where compared with another copy, unresolved V genes account for less than half of the shortfall, and the remainder is unexplained. For this sample the table gives roughly 16,000 clones, of which 85% to 95% were detected only once. Clones ranked in the top ten supply 3.4% of the sample. Sequenced input: ileal tissue. These receptors were taken from an adult with Crohn's disease.

The V call is TRBV19, the J call TRBJ1-2, with a weak D call TRBD1 (6 bases). V lost 9 bases and J lost 0, with 23 bases in between. Germline values: CDR1 LNHDA, CDR2 SQIVND (reference sequence). This CDR3 has 17 residues. The CDR3 bases are TGTGCCAGCTCACTAGACAGGAAGCTAGGCACTAACTATGGCTACACCTTC. It translates to CASSLDRKLGTNYGYTF.

The chain has TRBV19 and TRBJ1-5; D uncertain. The germline CDR1 and CDR2 sequences are LNHDA and SQIVND (reference sequence). The ends were cut back, 1 base at V and 10 bases at J, with 11 bases in the middle. CDR3 size: 13 residues. The CDR3 sequence: CASSIGADYPQHF. CDR3 coding DNA: TGTGCCAGTAGTATAGGCGCAGACTATCCCCAGCATTTT.

This clone was recorded only once. The rearrangement uses TRBV18 and TRBJ2-7, with 14 bases identical to TRBD2. Germline CDR1 reads KGHSH; CDR2 reads LQKENI. V was pared by 4 bases and J by 2 bases, with 7 bases of the junction left unmatched. The CDR3 runs to 17 residues. The CDR3: CASSLGTSGGRTYEQYF. As DNA, the CDR3 is TGTGCCAGCTCACTTGGGACTAGCGGGGGTCGTACCTACGAGCAGTACTTC.

The genes are TRBV19 and TRBJ2-5; TRBD2 is a possible D gene (6 bases). Germline loops: CDR1 LNHDA, CDR2 SQIVND (reference sequence). V dropped 5 bases and J dropped 4 bases, with 14 bases sitting between them. This CDR3 is built from 14 residues. The CDR3 sequence is CASSAGGAAETQYF. The DNA of the CDR3 is TGTGCCAGTAGTGCCGGAGGGGCGGCAGAGACCCAGTACTTC.

The chain recombines TRBV11-2 with TRBJ2-5, with TRBD2 matching over 9 bases. Germline CDR1 is SGHAT and CDR2 is FQNNGV. J was trimmed by 1 base and V by 2 bases; bases with no gene match: 5. This CDR3 spans 16 amino acids. The CDR3 loop reads CASSLKRGAIQETQYF. The CDR3 DNA reads as TGTGCCAGCAGCTTAAAGCGGGGGGCCATCCAAGAGACCCAGTACTTC.